A selection of T cell receptor beta chains follows, all from one sample in a study of blood T cell repertoires in COVID-19. Here immunoSEQ multiplex PCR was the method, and the copy in TCRdb shows in-frame clones only, minus some. In the table there are a few hundred thousand clones, about 85% of which are singletons. Sequenced material: peripheral blood. The receptor source for this set is a man aged 35 to 55 with acute or convalescent COVID-19. Each CDR3 is given with its conserved first and last residue. The order of the fields is J gene, D gene, V gene, clone size, CDR3 DNA, CDR3 protein. D genes are given only for firm matches. Some rows mark clone size as missing; the rest say once, few, many or name a class of expanded clone.

TRBJ1-2 - TRBV24-1 - TGTGCCACCGGCTCGGGCTATGGCTACACCTTC CATGSGYGYTF
TRBJ1-5 - TRBV19 few TGTGCCAGTATGACAGATTATAGCAATCAGCCCCAGCATTTT CASMTDYSNQPQHF
TRBJ1-1 TRBD1 TRBV7-9 few TGTGCCAGCAGCCCAAAAGGACAGGTGCTCCCTCGGAACACTGAAGCTTTCTTT CASSPKGQVLPRNTEAFF
TRBJ2-7 - TRBV12-3/TRBV12-4 - TGTGCCAGCAGTCCGGGATCCTACGAGCAGTACTTC CASSPGSYEQYF
TRBJ1-4 - TRBV6-2/TRBV6-3 - TGTGCCAGCAGCTTAAACAGTGTCGTGGAAAAACTGTTTTTT CASSLNSVVEKLFF
TRBJ1-2 TRBD1 TRBV7-8 - TGTGCCAGCAGCTTAGATCCAGGGGGGAACTATGGCTACACCTTC CASSLDPGGNYGYTF
TRBJ1-5 - TRBV19 - TGTGCCAGTAGTACCCACCCGGGGGGATGGGGCAATCAGCCCCAGCATTTT CASSTHPGGWGNQPQHF
TRBJ2-7 TRBD1 TRBV7-9 few TGTGCCAGCAGCTTAGACAGGGGCGAGCAGTACTTC CASSLDRGEQYF
TRBJ1-3 TRBD1 TRBV2 - TGTGCCAGCAGCCGGGACAGGTGGGCTGGAAACACCATATATTTT CASSRDRWAGNTIYF
TRBJ2-1 TRBD1 TRBV7-9 - TGTGCCAGCAACAATCCCCGGACAGGGGAGAATGAGCAGTTCTTC CASNNPRTGENEQFF
TRBJ1-3 - TRBV11-2 - TGTGCCAGCAGCTTAGTTCCGGGGGGAAACACCATATATTTT CASSLVPGGNTIYF
TRBJ1-1 TRBD1 TRBV10-2 - TGCGCCAGCACTGACAGGGTCGCGAACACTGAAGCTTTCTTT CASTDRVANTEAFF
TRBJ1-6 - TRBV6-5 - TGTGCCAGCAGTTACTCAATTTGGGGGCCGGATTCACCCCTCCACTTT CASSYSIWGPDSPLHF
TRBJ1-1 - TRBV7-3 - TGTGCCAGCAGCTTATCCGGGAACACTGAAGCTTTCTTT CASSLSGNTEAFF
TRBJ1-3 - TRBV6-1 - TGTGCCAGCAGTGAAGCGCGAGGGACTTCAAACACCATATATTTT CASSEARGTSNTIYF
TRBJ2-7 - TRBV4-1 - TGCGCCAGCAGCCAAGAGCTCGGGTCCCCCTCCTACGAGCAGTACTTC CASSQELGSPSYEQYF
TRBJ2-7 - TRBV27 - TGTGCCAGCAGTTTACTGCCGACAGGCCTGTACGAGCAGTACTTC CASSLLPTGLYEQYF
TRBJ1-5 - TRBV19 - TGTGCCAGTAGTATTTGGACAGAGCGGGGTCAGCCCCAGCATTTT CASSIWTERGQPQHF
TRBJ2-7 - TRBV2 - TGTGCCAGCAGCGCTAGGTCAGTCTCCTACGAGCAGTACTTC CASSARSVSYEQYF
TRBJ1-1 TRBD1 TRBV6-5 - TGTGCCAGCAGTTACGACCTCGACAGGGTATCTATGGCTTTCTTT CASSYDLDRVSMAFF
TRBJ2-1 TRBD2 TRBV9 once TGTGCCAGCAGCGTAGGGGACGGGGGGTTAGCCTACAATGAGCAGTTCTTC CASSVGDGGLAYNEQFF
TRBJ2-7 TRBD1 TRBV6-5 few TGTGCCAGTACGTATTGGGACAGGGTCTCCTACGAGCAGTACTTC CASTYWDRVSYEQYF
TRBJ2-5 TRBD2 TRBV12-3/TRBV12-4 once TGTGCCAGCAACACCGGGGGGGAGACCCAGTACTTC CASNTGGETQYF
TRBJ1-1 - TRBV9 - TGTGCCAGCAGCGTAGCGGGAGAATCAAGGGGAGCTTTCTTT CASSVAGESRGAFF
TRBJ1-1 - TRBV14 - TGTGCCAGCAGACTAGGGTCGGGACTGGGGAACACTGAAGCTTTCTTT CASRLGSGLGNTEAFF
TRBJ1-4 - TRBV29-1 - TGCAGCGTTGACAGGGATGAAAAACTGTTTTTT CSVDRDEKLFF
TRBJ2-2 - TRBV4-3 - TGCGCCAGCAGCCAACTGAGGGCCGAGCGCCTGGGGACCGGGGAGCTGTTTTTT CASSQLRAERLGTGELFF
TRBJ1-2 TRBD1 TRBV27 - TGTGCCAGCAGTATCCAGGGGGCGTATGGCTACACCTTC CASSIQGAYGYTF
TRBJ2-7 TRBD1 TRBV4-1 - TGCGCCAGCAGCCAGACCGGGACAGGGGGCTGGGACGAGCAGTACTTC CASSQTGTGGWDEQYF
TRBJ1-4 - TRBV30 - TGTGCCTGGAGTCCTTGGCCAGTCAATGAAAAACTGTTTTTT CAWSPWPVNEKLFF
TRBJ1-1 - TRBV6-4 - TGTGCCAGCCGGGCCCAGGCCGGGGACACTGAAGCTTTCTTT CASRAQAGDTEAFF
TRBJ1-6 - TRBV9 - TGTGCCAGCAGCGTAGCTGCGGATTCACCCCTCCACTTT CASSVAADSPLHF
TRBJ1-4 TRBD1 TRBV14 - TGTGCCAGCAGCTCTGACCCGGGACAGGGGGTGGAAAAACTGTTTTTT CASSSDPGQGVEKLFF
TRBJ1-2 - TRBV5-1 few TGCGCCAGCAGCCGAGACCCAGGTGTATATGGCTACACCTTC CASSRDPGVYGYTF
TRBJ1-2 TRBD1 TRBV5-1 few TGCGCCAGCAGCCCGGGACAGGCCCAGGGAGGCTACACCTTC CASSPGQAQGGYTF
TRBJ2-7 - TRBV5-4 once TGTGCCAGCAGCTTGGGGACGGGGAGTTCCTACGAGCAGTACTTC CASSLGTGSSYEQYF
TRBJ2-1 - TRBV7-3 - TGTGCCAGCAGTAGGACCATCCACCGGGGTGAGCAGTTCTTC CASSRTIHRGEQFF
TRBJ1-4 TRBD1 TRBV19 - TGTGCCAGTAGTCCGCTACCGACAGGGCTGGGAGAAAAACTGTTTTTT CASSPLPTGLGEKLFF
TRBJ1-1 TRBD1 TRBV5-1 - TGCGCCTCTGCTCAGCAGGGGGCCGACACTGAAGCTTTCTTT CASAQQGADTEAFF
TRBJ1-2 TRBD1 TRBV9 - TGTGCCAGCAGCGTAGTACCCCTCCCCGGACAGGGGGACGGCTACACCTTC CASSVVPLPGQGDGYTF
TRBJ1-1 - TRBV18 once TGTGCCAGCTCACCCGACTTAAGGTCCACTGAAGCTTTCTTT CASSPDLRSTEAFF
TRBJ2-1 TRBD2 TRBV19 once TGTGCCAGTAGTATATTAAAAGCGGGGGTCGGGGATGAGCAGTTCTTC CASSILKAGVGDEQFF
TRBJ2-5 - TRBV5-4 - TGTGCCAGCAGCTTGAATCTAGCCGCCCCGCAAGAGACCCAGTACTTC CASSLNLAAPQETQYF
TRBJ2-7 - TRBV7-2 - TGTGCCAGCAGCGCTCGGACAGCGAACTCCTACGAGCAGTACTTC CASSARTANSYEQYF
TRBJ1-2 - TRBV4-1 - TGCGCCAGCAGCCATATCCGGGACACCCTTAACTATGGCTACACCTTC CASSHIRDTLNYGYTF
TRBJ1-2 - TRBV7-8 - TGTGCCAGCAGCTCAAGGACGGGAAACTATGGCTACACCTTC CASSSRTGNYGYTF
TRBJ2-5 TRBD1 TRBV5-1 - TGCGCCAGCAGCCGGACAGGGGGCCAGCGGGAGACCCAGTACTTC CASSRTGGQRETQYF
TRBJ1-1 - TRBV29-1 - TGCAGCGTTGGAGTGAACACTGAAGCTTTCTTT CSVGVNTEAFF
TRBJ2-1 - TRBV7-9 - TGTGTGTCAGGGCGGAATGAGCAGTTCTTC CVSGRNEQFF
TRBJ1-1 - TRBV7-9 - TGTGCCAGCAGATTTACAGGGTCCCATGAAGCTTTCTTT CASRFTGSHEAFF